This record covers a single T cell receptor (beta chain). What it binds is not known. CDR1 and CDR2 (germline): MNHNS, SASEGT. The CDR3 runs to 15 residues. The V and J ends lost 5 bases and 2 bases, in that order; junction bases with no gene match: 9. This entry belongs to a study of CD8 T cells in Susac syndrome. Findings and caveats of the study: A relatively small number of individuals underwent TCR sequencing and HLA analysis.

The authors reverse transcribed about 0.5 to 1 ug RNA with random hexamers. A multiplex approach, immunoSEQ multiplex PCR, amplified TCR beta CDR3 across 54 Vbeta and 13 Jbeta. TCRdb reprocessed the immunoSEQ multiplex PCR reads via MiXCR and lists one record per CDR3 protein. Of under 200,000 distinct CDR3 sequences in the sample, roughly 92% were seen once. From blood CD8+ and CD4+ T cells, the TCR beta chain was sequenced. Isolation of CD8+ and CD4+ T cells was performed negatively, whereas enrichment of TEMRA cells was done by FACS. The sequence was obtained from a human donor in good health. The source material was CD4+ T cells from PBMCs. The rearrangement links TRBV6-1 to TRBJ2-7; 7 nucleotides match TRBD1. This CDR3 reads CASSPRRQGAYEQYF. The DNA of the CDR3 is TGTGCCAGCAGTCCCCGGAGGCAGGGGGCCTACGAGCAGTACTTC.